This T cell receptor beta chain derives from a study of cytomegalovirus exposure and HLA in healthy donors (TCRdb year 2017). Concerning the study at large: An earlier analysis of 587 of the donors reported approximately 260 Gb of sequence data and 117 million unique TCR beta sequences obtained from about 180 million T cells. An early release that covered fewer than 750 HLA-typed donors contained about 290 gigabases of sequencing data and tens of millions of unique TCR sequences. Among the 398 genotyped donors, around 81% belonged to the genetic ancestry cluster associated with self-reported Caucasian donors. The study was designed to test whether signatures of past pathogen exposure could be identified by cataloging public T cell receptors. The T cell repertoires of roughly 660 subjects were profiled by immunosequencing and related to cytomegalovirus serostatus. In addition to the first cohort of 666 subjects, a separate validation cohort of 120 different subjects was used. To predict cytomegalovirus infection status, the study brought together high-throughput TCR immunosequencing, statistical association of individual TCRs with disease status, and machine learning. In a later analysis, previously published TCR beta repertoires from roughly 710 donors were re-analyzed and high-resolution HLA genotyping was added so that TCR occurrence patterns could be studied. In the later analysis, no new phenotypic data were used to find candidate immune exposures; instead, reliance was placed on TCR beta sequences and their occurrence across donors. To decide whether each TCR beta V gene segment behaved as functional or pseudogenic, an earlier analysis of some 600 of the donors relied on high-throughput TCR beta sequencing. Donor age, sex, ethnicity and CMV serostatus were compiled alongside the repertoire data. In a later genetic analysis, genome-wide SNP genotypes for about three fifths of the roughly 670 donors were used, and that subset was treated as a discovery cohort. Every discovery cohort repertoire had been produced on one sequencing platform. Class I and class II HLA loci were covered by the typing at four-digit resolution. Typing coverage differed by locus: A, B, C, DRB1 and DQB1 were typed in roughly 620-640 donors, DQA1 in 522, DPA1 in roughly 590, and DPB1 in about 450. Four or five DR-DQ haplotypes were handled as single units for association and clustering because linkage in the cohort was strong. Among 300 to 450 genotyped donors of the cohort, an average of about 240,000 unique TCR beta nucleotide sequences were sequenced per donor, around 20% of them non-productive. The full study reports these points: HLA typing was unavailable for some donors at each locus, so association tests used only the typed subset. An association between a missense DCLRE1C variant and V-gene and J-gene trimming of TCR beta chains was found in a later genetic analysis and replicated in an independent cohort. Compared with equally common non-associated chains, HLA-associated TCR beta chains in a later analysis were more clonally expanded and had lower generation probabilities. Broadly in line with IMGT annotations, most TCR beta V segments showed up in productive rearrangements about 90% or about 30% of the time in an earlier analysis of 587 of the donors. According to a later analysis, most CMV-associated TCR beta chains appeared to be HLA-restricted, and the HLA associations seemed to be driven largely by CMV exposure. Correlated functional status among segregating V segments might be attributable to linkage disequilibrium, but an unknown experimental factor could not be ruled out. The cohort was sequenced for TCR beta chains only, and without alpha or paired-chain data the features that could be detected were limited. At a false discovery rate of 0.05, a later analysis linked under 20,000 TCR beta sequences to specific HLA alleles. Some IMGT-functional V segments, including TRBV6-2 and TRBV6-3, could not be told apart with the 87-base-pair reads, so those segments were excluded. A few of the identified cytomegalovirus-associated TCR beta chains were confirmed in vitro to be specific for cytomegalovirus antigens. The study listed around 160 TCR beta chains as associated with cytomegalovirus. Sequencing depth was assumed to be roughly uniform across donors in the presence/absence analyses, though that assumption may not hold. A further reported finding was that TCR beta sequences accurately predicted the HLA-A and HLA-B alleles for most subjects in the first cohort. A later genetic analysis reported fewer N-insertions in productive TCRs among donors in an Asian-associated ancestry cluster than the roughly 700-donor mean. For the cohort, immune exposure information was limited to CMV serostatus. Most TCR sequences were observed very rarely across donors, whereas some public TCRs were present in many individuals. A group of highly shared sequence variants was considered likely to be a technical artifact of the sequencing pipeline. Because counts were too low, about 18 rarely observed V segments, including chromosome 9 orphons, were excluded from the earlier analysis of fewer than 650 of the donors. According to a later analysis, parvovirus B19, influenza, CMV and Epstein-Barr virus appeared linked to several top co-occurrence clusters. In a later analysis, the rate of TCR association differed among HLA loci, with DRB1 alleles having the most associated TCRs and HLA-C alleles having the fewest. In both the original and validation cohorts, the classifier was reported to diagnose cytomegalovirus status with high specificity and sensitivity. When HLA alleles, especially DR and DQ, strongly co-occurred, attributing TCR associations to individual alleles was difficult. The authors suggested that the approach could potentially be generalized to other disease states and immunological phenotypes.

The library relied on the immunoSEQ multiplex PCR assay. A mixture of 60 forward primers for TCR Vbeta segments and 13 reverse primers for TCR Jbeta segments was used in the multiplex PCR. The CDR3 region of rearranged TCR beta genes was amplified from genomic DNA by a multiplex PCR assay. On the Illumina HiSeq System, the amplified TCR beta libraries were sequenced as 87-base-pair reads. Processing in the source paper ran as follows. Across the 500 to 700 repertoires, a later analysis counted 75 million to 90 million unique TCR beta chains, about 10 million of which were shared by at least two donors. Raw reads were error-corrected and collapsed into unique sequences by a nearest-neighbor algorithm in which closely related sequences were merged to remove PCR and sequencing errors. V, D and J gene segments were assigned by aligning CDR3 sequences to IMGT reference sequences. For a sequence to be retained, a match of at least six nucleotides to both a V gene segment and a J gene segment was required. A rearrangement was called productive if the CDR3 had no stop codons and remained in frame with V and J, and every other rearrangement was called non-productive. CDR3 was defined by IMGT convention, running from the second conserved V-encoded cysteine to the conserved J-encoded phenylalanine. The earlier analysis of some 580 of the donors excluded any sequence lacking an unambiguous match to a single V gene segment. In an earlier analysis of about 590 of the donors, a V segment was called functional when productive rearrangements were above 56.7%, and segregating when the standard deviation between donors exceeded 5%. A statistical classification framework was developed to diagnose cytomegalovirus status using the catalog of TCR beta chain sequences. In a later analysis, V and J genes were assigned by comparing TCR nucleotide sequences against IMGT/GENE-DB human TR gene sequences. Using the TCRdist pipeline, a later analysis assigned CDR3 sequences along with most-parsimonious VDJ recombination scenarios. In a later analysis, each TCR beta chain was defined by its CDR3 amino acid sequence together with its V-gene family, and reads without a unique V-gene family were excluded. To address suspected cross-contamination and a sequencing artifact, a later analysis removed several hundred highly shared, low-generation-probability nucleotide sequences. In a later analysis, a clonal expansion index for each public chain was calculated from normalized within-repertoire ranks of inferred template counts. In a later analysis, generation probabilities were computed with a VDJ recombination model fitted to out-of-frame rearrangements, and the resulting probabilities were checked against IGoR. In a later analysis, TCR-TCR, TCR-HLA and TCR-CMV co-occurrence was scored with hypergeometric tests, and a repertoire-size bias correction was applied to TCR pairs. In a later analysis, false discovery rates were estimated by permuting HLA or CMV assignments 20 times. A later analysis grouped co-occurring TCRs with DBSCAN, adding TCRdist sequence similarity when clustering within HLA-allele-positive subsets. Repertoires with fewer than 30,000 or more than 120,000 public chains, plus five repertoires with anomalous nucleotide sharing, were excluded from co-occurrence clustering. This immuneACCESS table, as held by TCRdb, lists in-frame sequences with V and J called but not all clones. Of the missing ones, under half trace to an unresolved V gene in checked studies; the others have no known cause. V and J calls and clone size are given by that table; D and trimming were obtained from the DNA. This sample comprises roughly 130,000 clones, 81% of them detected only once. About 0.7% of the sample rests with the top ten.

The germline V gene (reference sequence) provides CDR1 MNHEY and CDR2 SMNVEV. V is trimmed back by 1 base and J by 0 bases, and the junction contains 8 bases that no gene match accounts for. The CDR3 numbers 20 residues from cysteine through phenylalanine. CDR3 DNA only is kept here, 60 bases in frame from base 1. A word on this clone: It has no known antigen specificity. Base qualities are not at hand, and no much larger clone is one base apart.

The cohort comprised 550 to 700 healthy bone marrow donors. At the time of sampling, every cohort member was nominally healthy, though immune exposures that went unrecorded were likely present. The donor tested CMV seronegative and was one of the 352 seronegative cohort members. A peripheral blood sample was provided by each donor, and peripheral blood mononuclear cells were used for TCR beta sequencing. The Qiagen DNeasy Blood Extraction Kit was used to extract genomic DNA from the blood cell samples. What was sequenced was PBMCs. The TCR originated in a man between 18 and 35 years old in good health and CMV-seronegative. The V and J genes are TRBV27 and TRBJ2-1; the central 14 bases match TRBD2. The CDR3 protein is CASSLYAGLAGGDSYNEQFF. In nucleotide form, the sequence is TGTGCCAGCAGTTTATACGCCGGACTAGCGGGGGGAGACTCCTACAATGAGCAGTTCTTC.